This TCR beta chain appears in the sequencing data of a study of monozygotic twins with inflammatory bowel disease. Study-level points and caveats: Individual T cell subtypes were not distinguishable. Repertoire likeness was no different across concordant and discordant twins, perhaps owing to restricted power.

CDR1 is SGHVS and CDR2 is FQNEAQ in the germline V gene. CDR3 size: 16 residues. TCRdb re-called the 5' RACE reads and catalogs CDR3 proteins one per entry, DNA excluded. This table holds around 450,000 distinct CDR3 sequences. Concerning this clonotype itself: Antigen: not known.

The chain uses TRBV7-8 and TRBJ2-2; with no DNA, the TCRdb D assignment of TRBD2 cannot be verified. The sample consisted of blood. The sequence derives from a human donor with ulcerative colitis or Crohn's disease, or a healthy co-twin of an affected twin (not recorded which). This CDR3 reads CASSLSGREVYGELFF.